This is a list of T cell receptor beta chains from one sample in a study of beta chain features in type 1 diabetes. TCRdb's copy holds only in-frame clones and misses some; the assay was immunoSEQ multiplex PCR. The profile shows hundreds of thousands of clones, roughly an eighth of them singletons. Sequencing was performed on naive CD4+ T cells from blood. The receptor set was obtained from a man younger than 35 with type 1 diabetes. Both conserved end residues are trimmed from each CDR3. Where a row states a size, it is once, few, many or the class of an expanded clone; other rows omit it.

v_call: TRBV7-2
clone_size: NA
cdr3_aa: ASSPSGSRRGEQY

v_call: TRBV30
clone_size: NA
cdr3_aa: AWSVTGTGLQPQH

v_call: TRBV9
clone_size: NA
cdr3_aa: ASSVQVKDEQF

v_call: TRBV7-2
clone_size: NA
cdr3_aa: ASSPFRGAGNQPQH

v_call: TRBV28
clone_size: few
cdr3_aa: ASSFTLGNSYGYT

v_call: TRBV19
clone_size: few
cdr3_aa: ARRKITGELF

v_call: TRBV19
clone_size: few
cdr3_aa: ASSMFGVTEAF

v_call: TRBV6-6
clone_size: few
cdr3_aa: ASSPRQETQY

v_call: TRBV5-1
clone_size: few
cdr3_aa: ASRKTGTGAPQETQY

v_call: TRBV29-1
clone_size: NA
cdr3_aa: SVRQDGNTGELF

v_call: TRBV9
clone_size: NA
cdr3_aa: ANLRGADTYEQY

v_call: TRBV4-1
clone_size: NA
cdr3_aa: ASSQGTSRDTQY

v_call: TRBV7-9
clone_size: few
cdr3_aa: ASTSWYEQY

v_call: TRBV4-1
clone_size: few
cdr3_aa: ASSPGRAKTGELF

v_call: TRBV5-1
clone_size: few
cdr3_aa: ASSLFWGPSTDTQY

v_call: TRBV20-1
clone_size: NA
cdr3_aa: SAHRGNEQF

v_call: TRBV14
clone_size: NA
cdr3_aa: ASSQPVAGVWGDTQY

v_call: TRBV14
clone_size: few
cdr3_aa: ASSEDWNTGELF

v_call: TRBV27
clone_size: few
cdr3_aa: ATNNKDGYT

v_call: TRBV7-9
clone_size: many
cdr3_aa: ASSSPWAQY

v_call: TRBV28
clone_size: few
cdr3_aa: ASSAGQGASYEQY

v_call: TRBV19
clone_size: NA
cdr3_aa: ASSQTGTGNYEQY

v_call: TRBV15
clone_size: NA
cdr3_aa: ATSRDSRRPSTDTQY

v_call: TRBV18
clone_size: few
cdr3_aa: ASSPAANTEAF